Listed below are T cell receptor beta chains from one sample, sequenced in a study of shared clonotypes between healthy human individuals. Here immunoSEQ multiplex PCR was the method, and the copy in TCRdb shows in-frame clones only, minus some. This table has approximately 2,300,000 clones, about nine tenths appearing once. The sample consisted of naive CD4+ T cells from PBMCs. Receptors were obtained from a man between 18 and 29 years old in good health. Some clones in this sample may be carry-over from other donors' samples. CDR3s include the opening cysteine and the closing phenylalanine or tryptophan. Each record gives: clone size, J gene, V gene, D gene, CDR3 DNA, CDR3 protein. The D gene is left open where the match is weak. Size is stated for part of the rows, as once, few or many counts, or as a class when the clone is expanded.

>NA|TRBJ2-7|TRBV15|NA
TGTGCCACCAGCAGCCTCCCGAGGGCGGGACCCTACGAGCAGTACTTC
CATSSLPRAGPYEQYF
>NA|TRBJ2-2|TRBV5-1|NA
TGCGCCAGCAGCTTTACCGGGACCGGGGAGCTGTTTTTT
CASSFTGTGELFF
>NA|TRBJ2-1|TRBV29-1|NA
TGCAGCACGAAGGCGGGCAACTCCTACAATGAGCAGTTCTTC
CSTKAGNSYNEQFF
>NA|TRBJ2-7|TRBV4-1|TRBD2
TGCGCCAGCAGCCAAGAAGCGGGAGGCTACGAGCAGTACTTC
CASSQEAGGYEQYF
>NA|TRBJ2-4|TRBV6-5|NA
TGTGCCAGCAGTTACCCGAAGAGCGGCAAGGAGTACTTC
CASSYPKSGKEYF
>once|TRBJ1-1|TRBV28|NA
TGTGCCAGCACGGGCAGATATGAAGCTTTCTTT
CASTGRYEAFF
>NA|TRBJ1-2|TRBV6-1|NA
TGTGCCAGCAGCGCCACAGGGCCCGGTGGCTACACCTTC
CASSATGPGGYTF
>NA|TRBJ2-1|TRBV29-1|TRBD1
TGCAGCGCGGCCGGGACAGCAAATCCTCCGGAGCAGTTCTTC
CSAAGTANPPEQFF
>NA|TRBJ2-5|TRBV10-3|TRBD2
TGTGCCATCAGTGACCCGGGACTAGCGGAAGAGACCCAGTACTTC
CAISDPGLAEETQYF
>NA|TRBJ1-2|TRBV28|NA
TGTGCCAGCAGGCTAGGGACCTCTAACTATGGCTACACCTTC
CASRLGTSNYGYTF
>NA|TRBJ2-1|TRBV5-4|TRBD2
TGTGCCAGCAGCCTTACTGGGAGCGGGAGTTCCCATGAGCAGTTCTTC
CASSLTGSGSSHEQFF
>NA|TRBJ2-7|TRBV28|NA
TGTGCCAGCAGTCCCCGATTTGCCAGGGCTATCTACGAGCAGTACTTC
CASSPRFARAIYEQYF
>NA|TRBJ2-7|TRBV30|TRBD2
TGTGCCTGGAGTGTAACTAGCGGGTGGACCTACGAGCAGTACTTC
CAWSVTSGWTYEQYF
>NA|TRBJ1-5|TRBV14|NA
TGTGCCAGCAGCCAAGATCGTGGTCCCGAGCCCCAGCATTTT
CASSQDRGPEPQHF
>NA|TRBJ2-7|TRBV7-3|TRBD2
TGTGCCAGCAGCTTAAGCCTAGCGGGAGGGGCCTACGAGCAGTACTTC
CASSLSLAGGAYEQYF
>NA|TRBJ1-6|TRBV7-6|NA
TGTGCCAGCAGCTCCACCCCCCCCGTGGGACGGAAGAATTCACCCCTCCACTTT
CASSSTPPVGRKNSPLHF
>NA|TRBJ2-7|TRBV5-1|NA
TGCGCCAGCAGCTCCCCCGGAGGGGCCTACGAGCAGTACTTC
CASSSPGGAYEQYF
>NA|TRBJ1-2|TRBV5-6|TRBD1
TGTGCCAGCAGCCATTACAATACTATAGGGACAGTCTATGGCTACACCTTC
CASSHYNTIGTVYGYTF
>NA|TRBJ1-2|TRBV5-4|NA
TGTGCCAGCAGCTTGGCAGGGGTCAACTATGGCTACACCTTC
CASSLAGVNYGYTF
>NA|TRBJ2-7|TRBV10-3|NA
TGTGCCATCAGGGAGGGGGCTGTCGCCTACGAGCAGTACTTC
CAIREGAVAYEQYF
>NA|TRBJ1-5|TRBV28|NA
TGTGCCAGCAGTTTACCGGGACAGCCCCAGCATTTT
CASSLPGQPQHF
>NA|TRBJ2-7|TRBV28|NA
TGTGCCAGCAGTTCCCCGGGCTCCTACGAGCAGTACTTC
CASSSPGSYEQYF
>NA|TRBJ2-6|TRBV5-1|NA
TGCGCCAGCAGCTTGGACTCCAACGTCCTGACTTTC
CASSLDSNVLTF
>NA|TRBJ2-5|TRBV7-3|TRBD2
TGTGCCAGCAGCTTGAGCGGGAACAGCCTCGGCCAAGAGACCCAGTACTTC
CASSLSGNSLGQETQYF
>NA|TRBJ1-2|TRBV7-8|TRBD1
TGTGCCAGCAGCTTAGAACAGGGGAGGCCTAATGGCTACACCTTC
CASSLEQGRPNGYTF
>NA|TRBJ2-1|TRBV5-6|TRBD2
TGTGCCAGCAGCCCGATGGGCGGGAGATCCTACAATGAGCAGTTCTTC
CASSPMGGRSYNEQFF
>NA|TRBJ2-2|TRBV5-1|NA
TGCGCCAGCAGCTTGGGGACTCCAACCGGGGAGCTGTTTTTT
CASSLGTPTGELFF
>NA|TRBJ2-5|TRBV7-9|NA
TGTGCCAGCAGCCAAGTAGAACAAGAGACCCAGTACTTC
CASSQVEQETQYF
>NA|TRBJ1-5|TRBV4-2|NA
TGTGCCAGCAGCCAAGTCACCGGCAGTTACAATCAGCCCCAGCATTTT
CASSQVTGSYNQPQHF
>NA|TRBJ2-2|TRBV6-5|NA
TGTGCCAGCAGTTATCGGGAGCCCACCGGGGAGCTGTTTTTT
CASSYREPTGELFF
>NA|TRBJ1-3|TRBV30|NA
TGTGCCTGGAGTGCAGACCGTTCCTTCTCTGGAAACACCATATATTTT
CAWSADRSFSGNTIYF
>NA|TRBJ1-2|TRBV6-5|NA
TGTGCCAGCAGTTCCAGGGGCTCCTATGGCTACACCTTC
CASSSRGSYGYTF
>NA|TRBJ1-1|TRBV5-1|NA
TGCGCCAGCAGCTTGATAGTCGGGAACACTGAAGCTTTCTTT
CASSLIVGNTEAFF
>NA|TRBJ2-1|TRBV5-1|NA
TGCGCCAGCAGCTTCCAAGCCAATGAGCAGTTCTTC
CASSFQANEQFF
>NA|TRBJ2-3|TRBV4-2|TRBD2
TGTGCCAGCAGCCAAGAAAGGCTAGCGGGAGCCCTTAGCACAGATACGCAGTATTTT
CASSQERLAGALSTDTQYF
>NA|TRBJ1-1|TRBV7-9|NA
TGTGCCAGCAGCCCAACCGGAACTACCACCTCCCGAGCTTTCTTT
CASSPTGTTTSRAFF
>NA|TRBJ2-2|TRBV14|NA
TGTGCCAGCAGCCAAGGGTCCTTCACCGGGGAGCTGTTTTTT
CASSQGSFTGELFF
>NA|TRBJ2-2|TRBV7-3|TRBD2
TGTGCCAGCAGCCCGACTAGCGGGAACACCGGGGAGCTGTTTTTT
CASSPTSGNTGELFF
>NA|TRBJ2-1|TRBV5-1|NA
TGCGCCAGCAGCCACCGGACGGGAGACAATGAGCAGTTCTTC
CASSHRTGDNEQFF
>NA|TRBJ1-1|TRBV6-6|TRBD1
TGTGCCAGCAGTTACGGGCAGGGGGCGCGGACTGAAGCTTTCTTT
CASSYGQGARTEAFF
>once|TRBJ1-2|TRBV7-2|NA
TGTGCCAGCAGCAGTGAGGGCTATGGCTACACCTTC
CASSSEGYGYTF
>NA|TRBJ2-7|TRBV28|NA
TGTGCCAGCTCCCCCGCGGGGGCCGACGAGCAGTACTTC
CASSPAGADEQYF